Sequencing of this T cell receptor beta chain was carried out in a study of cytomegalovirus exposure and HLA in healthy donors. General observations from the study: TCR beta chains numbering some 160 were designated cytomegalovirus-associated.

Details on this clone: Its target is unknown.

The PCR employed 60 Vbeta primers together with 13 Jbeta primers. Sequencing was performed with immunoSEQ multiplex PCR; in TCRdb, only in-frame clones are kept and a portion is missing. The sample shows 180,000 or so clones, 76% of them seen only once. This TCR was sampled from a man between 18 and 29 years old in good health and CMV-seronegative. Sequencing was performed on PBMCs.

This CDR3 is CAWSRGHNSPLHF. The CDR3 region has the DNA TGTGCCTGGAGTAGGGGGCATAATTCACCCCTCCACTTT. The genes are TRBV30 and TRBJ1-6; 7 bases are a match to TRBD1. CDR3 length: 13 amino acids. CDR1 and CDR2 from the germline V gene are GTSNPN and SVGIG (reference sequence). The trim removed 2 bases at V and 5 bases at J, leaving 0 bases unmatched.